Only a few counts were recorded for the clone carrying this T cell receptor (beta chain). Its matching antigen is unknown. PCR was performed a second time for about 7 to 12 cycles using a sample-barcoded 5' primer and a J-beta primer mix. TCRdb independently ran MiXCR on the 5' RACE reads; one entry per CDR3 protein. The repertoire consists of some 700,000 distinct CDR3 sequences, with 22% occurring once and the leading ten covering 20% to 25%. This sample was taken from a study of blood T cells in healthy people across ages. Study results and limitations: Per million T cells, TCR beta diversity dropped about linearly as age rose.

The CDR3 length is 14 residues. CDR1 and CDR2 from the germline V gene are SNHLY and FYNNEI. This TCR was recovered from a man aged 65-85 years in good health. This chain links TRBV2 with TRBJ2-5; the match to TRBD1 covers 7 bases. The J call could be wrong; TRBJ2-1 is a better fit for the DNA end. Material for sequencing was blood. CDR3 nucleotides: TGTGCCAGCAGTCTACAGGGGTTTTCCTTTGAGCAGTTCTTC. It yields the protein CASSLQGFSFEQFF.